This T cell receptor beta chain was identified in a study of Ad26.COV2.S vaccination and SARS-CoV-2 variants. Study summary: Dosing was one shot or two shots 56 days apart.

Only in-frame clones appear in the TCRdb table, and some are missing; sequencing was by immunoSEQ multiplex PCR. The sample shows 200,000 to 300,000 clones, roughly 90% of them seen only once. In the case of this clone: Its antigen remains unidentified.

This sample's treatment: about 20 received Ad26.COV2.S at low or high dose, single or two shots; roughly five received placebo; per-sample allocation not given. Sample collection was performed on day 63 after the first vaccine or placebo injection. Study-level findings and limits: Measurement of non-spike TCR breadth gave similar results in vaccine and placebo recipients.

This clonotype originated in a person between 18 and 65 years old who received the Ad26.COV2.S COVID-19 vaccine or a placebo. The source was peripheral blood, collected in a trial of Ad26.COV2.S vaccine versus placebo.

The CDR3 region has the DNA TGTGCCTGGAGCCCAAAGGGGGGCTGGTATGAAAAACTGTTTTTT. Amino acid sequence: CAWSPKGGWYEKLFF. This sequence joins TRBV30 and TRBJ1-4, with D tentatively TRBD1 (6 bases). Trimming left V 3 bases short and J 6 bases short, with 17 bases between. This CDR3 is built from 15 residues. Germline CDR1 GTSNPN, CDR2 SVGIG (reference sequence).